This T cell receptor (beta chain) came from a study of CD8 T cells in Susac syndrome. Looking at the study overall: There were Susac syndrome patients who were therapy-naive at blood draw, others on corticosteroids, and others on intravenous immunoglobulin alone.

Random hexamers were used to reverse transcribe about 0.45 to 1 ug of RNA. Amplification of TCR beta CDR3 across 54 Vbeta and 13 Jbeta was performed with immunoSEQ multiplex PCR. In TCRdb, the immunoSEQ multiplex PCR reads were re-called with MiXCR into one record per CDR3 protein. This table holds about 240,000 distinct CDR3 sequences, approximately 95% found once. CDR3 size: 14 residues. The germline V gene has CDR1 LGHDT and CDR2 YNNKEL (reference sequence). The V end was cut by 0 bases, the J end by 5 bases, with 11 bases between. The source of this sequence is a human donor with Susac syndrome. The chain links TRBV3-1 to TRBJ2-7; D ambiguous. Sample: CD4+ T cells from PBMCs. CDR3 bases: TGTGCCAGCAGCCAAGATTGGATGGTGAACGAGCAGTACTTC. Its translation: CASSQDWMVNEQYF.